The 23 T cell receptor beta chains below were found in one sample sequenced in a study of shared clonotypes between healthy human individuals. Some clones are missing from TCRdb's copy, which holds only in-frame ones; the method was immunoSEQ multiplex PCR. The sample holds some 380,000 clones, roughly 96% seen once. The sequencing input was memory CD8+ T cells sorted from blood. Subset in this sample: CD45RO+ cells pooled with CCR7-negative TemRA cells. Source of these receptors: a man aged 30 to 39 in good health.

A word on this clone: Mismatch with germline at one junction end may stem from a read error. This sequence joins TRBV30 and TRBJ1-1; TRBD1 agrees at 7 bases. This CDR3 comprises 12 residues. The V gene's germline CDR1 is GTSNPN and CDR2 SVGIG (reference sequence). The chain's CDR3 is CFMTGPLPEAFF. The DNA for the CDR3 is TGCTTCATGACAGGGCCTCTACCCGAAGCTTTCTTT.

The chain employs TRBV27 and TRBJ2-5, with a possible D match to TRBD1 (5 bases). This CDR3 contains 14 residues. V lost 5 bases to trimming and J lost 2 bases, with 12 bases between them. CDR1 and CDR2 from the germline V gene are MNHEY and SMNVEV (reference sequence). The chain's CDR3 is CASSRAGFQETQYF. CDR3 nucleotide sequence: TGTGCCAGCAGTCGGGCAGGGTTTCAAGAGACCCAGTACTTC.

The chain has TRBV5-4 and TRBJ1-1; D is undetermined. This CDR3 spans 14 amino acids. Per germline, CDR1 SGHNT and CDR2 YYREEE (reference sequence). V lost 0 bases and J lost 3, with 9 bases in between. The CDR3 spells CASSLGAGDTEAFF. CDR3 in DNA: TGTGCCAGCAGCTTGGGGGCAGGTGACACTGAAGCTTTCTTT.

The CDR3 is CASSLAFNAGSSDEQFF. DNA for the CDR3: TGTGCCAGCAGCTTGGCCTTTAATGCGGGAAGCAGCGATGAGCAGTTCTTC. The chain couples TRBV5-5 to TRBJ2-1, with D tentatively TRBD2 (6 bases). Germline V gives CDR1 SGHKS, CDR2 YYEKEE (reference sequence). CDR3 length: 17 residues. V lost 0 bases and J lost 8, with 21 bases in between.

The chain recombines TRBV29-1 with TRBJ2-1; TRBD2 might be the D (5 bases). The ends were cut back, 1 base at V and 7 bases at J, with 11 bases in the middle. The CDR3 has 13 residues. Germline V gene data show CDR1 as SQVTM and CDR2 as ANQGSEA. CDR3 sequence: CSVEGRLINEQFF. The CDR3 DNA follows: TGCAGCGTTGAAGGGAGGTTGATTAATGAGCAGTTCTTC.

The V and J genes are TRBV30 and TRBJ2-4; tentatively, D is TRBD1 (6 bases). CDR1 GTSNPN and CDR2 SVGIG come from the germline V gene (reference sequence). V lost 4 bases, J lost 6 bases, and 13 bases lay in between. This CDR3 has 13 amino acids. The CDR3 sequence is CAWNTGTVNIQYF. CDR3 sequence (DNA): TGTGCCTGGAACACAGGGACGGTAAACATTCAGTACTTC.

The V and J genes are TRBV11-1 and TRBJ1-3; D unclear. V lost 4 bases to trimming and J lost 0 bases, with 10 bases between them. CDR1 SGHAT and CDR2 FQDESV come from the germline V gene (reference sequence). This CDR3 contains 15 residues. In nucleotides, the CDR3 is TGTGCCAGCAGCTCGGAGGTCGACTCTGGAAACACCATATATTTT. This encodes CASSSEVDSGNTIYF.

The chain recombines TRBV19 with TRBJ1-1; D uncertain. The CDR3 contains 15 residues. V gave up 4 bases and J gave up 1 base, with 13 bases separating them. CDR1 and CDR2 (germline): LNHDA, SQIVND (reference sequence). The CDR3 loop reads CASSNHSKRNTEAFF. The CDR3 DNA reads as TGTGCCAGTAGTAACCACAGCAAACGGAACACTGAAGCTTTCTTT.

The sample holds one count of this clone. This rearrangement joins TRBV6-5 to TRBJ2-7; D could derive from TRBD1 or TRBD2 (5 bases each). The germline V and J ends were trimmed by 4 bases and 1 base, with 8 bases remaining between them. Per germline, CDR1 MNHEY and CDR2 SVGAGI. The CDR3 totals 13 residues. For the CDR3, the DNA is TGTGCCAGCAGTTTCAGGGAGTCCTACGAGCAGTACTTC. As protein: CASSFRESYEQYF.

The CDR3 loop is CASRMGALSNQPQHF. The CDR3 nucleotides read TGTGCCAGCCGAATGGGGGCTCTAAGCAATCAGCCCCAGCATTTT. The chain has TRBV6-5 and TRBJ1-5, with D perhaps matching TRBD1 (6 bases). Germline lookup yields CDR1 MNHEY and CDR2 SVGAGI. The CDR3 runs 15 residues. V was trimmed by 8 bases and J by 1 base, leaving 15 bases between them.

The gene calls are TRBV27 and TRBJ1-5, with D perhaps matching TRBD1 (6 bases). V dropped 4 bases and J dropped 0 bases, with 16 bases sitting between them. The CDR3 spans 17 residues. Germline V gene data show CDR1 as MNHEY and CDR2 as SMNVEV (reference sequence). CDR3 sequence (DNA): TGTGCCAGCAGTTCCCAGGGGTCGACTCATAGCAATCAGCCCCAGCATTTT. Residues: CASSSQGSTHSNQPQHF.

This rearrangement joins TRBV5-1 to TRBJ2-3; 8 bases are a match to TRBD1. J was trimmed by 1 base and V by 6 bases; bases with no gene match: 1. The germline CDR1 and CDR2 sequences are SGHRS and YFSETQ. This CDR3 is 13 amino acids long. CDR3: CASKGQGTDTQYF. CDR3 sequence (DNA): TGCGCCAGCAAGGGACAGGGCACAGATACGCAGTATTTT.

The CDR3 DNA reads TGTGCCAGCAGCCACGCGACAGGGGGCTATGGCTACACCTTC. It encodes CASSHATGGYGYTF. J is TRBJ1-2 and V is TRBV5-4, with 9 bases that match TRBD1. V was pared by 4 bases and J by 4 bases, with 5 bases of the junction left unmatched. CDR1 is SGHNT, CDR2 YYREEE, per germline (reference sequence). The CDR3 runs 14 residues.

This chain links TRBV4-1 with TRBJ2-2; the D is unclear. The V gene lost 0 bases and the J gene lost 4 bases, with 18 bases spanning the gap. This CDR3 contains 18 residues. Germline V gives CDR1 MGHRA, CDR2 YSYEKL. CDR3 coding DNA: TGCGCCAGCAGCCAAGATTCATCAGCCACCCCGATCACCGGGGAGCTGTTTTTT. Amino acid sequence: CASSQDSSATPITGELFF.

This chain connects TRBV27 to TRBJ2-7, with D perhaps matching TRBD1 (6 bases). The CDR3 has 14 residues. Germline V gene lookup returns CDR1 MNHEY and CDR2 SMNVEV (reference sequence). V was pared by 2 bases and J by 2 bases, with 10 bases between. DNA for the CDR3: TGTGCCAGCAGTTTAAGGCAGGGGCCCTACGAGCAGTACTTC. Translation gives CASSLRQGPYEQYF.

This chain links TRBV29-1 with TRBJ2-1, with D hard to call. The CDR3 runs to 9 residues. Trimming took 5 bases from V and 9 from J, leaving 5 bases between them. Germline V gene sequence: CDR1 SQVTM, CDR2 ANQGSEA. The CDR3 region is CSVQSEQFF. In nucleotides, the CDR3 is TGCAGCGTTCAAAGTGAGCAGTTCTTC.

J is TRBJ2-7 and V is TRBV5-1; D possibly corresponds to TRBD2 (6 bases). V shed 3 bases and J shed 4 bases, with 17 bases lying between them. This CDR3 has 15 residues. From germline, CDR1 is SGHRS and CDR2 YFSETQ. The CDR3 DNA follows: TGCGCCAGCAGCTCGCCGGAGGGTGGGGTATACGAGCAGTACTTC. As protein: CASSSPEGGVYEQYF.

The rearrangement uses TRBV2 and TRBJ2-7; D is undetermined. V was cut by 8 bases and J by 1 base, with 15 bases left in between. The CDR3 is made up of 14 amino acids. CDR1 is SNHLY and CDR2 is FYNNEI in the germline V gene. The CDR3 region is CASVLFGFSYEQYF. The CDR3 DNA reads as TGTGCCAGCGTCCTGTTTGGGTTTTCCTACGAGCAGTACTTC.

The genes are TRBV5-4 and TRBJ1-1; D may be TRBD1 (5 bases). Trimming cost V 0 bases and J 3 bases, with 12 bases left between them. The CDR3 is made up of 15 amino acids. Germline V CDR1 and CDR2: SGHNT, YYREEE (reference sequence). In DNA, the CDR3 is TGTGCCAGCAGCTTGGTGGGGGGGGGAGACACTGAAGCTTTCTTT. Protein product: CASSLVGGGDTEAFF. Based on the CDR3 plus reference TRBV5-4 and TRBJ1-1, the full variable domain is ETGVTQSPTHLIKTRGQQVTLRCSSQSGHNTVSWYQQALGQGPQFIFQYYREEENGRGNFPPRFSGLQFPNYSSELNVNALELDDSALYLCASSLVGGGDTEAFFGQGTRLTVV.

The gene calls are TRBV9 and TRBJ1-3; D is possibly TRBD1 (5 bases). This CDR3 contains 17 residues. Looked up from germline, CDR1 is SGDLS and CDR2 is YYNGEE. V shed 4 bases and J shed 8 bases, with 25 bases lying between them. In DNA form, the CDR3 reads TGTGCCAGCAGCCCCCATGTGAGGGGCCGAGGGGTGGACACCATATATTTT. It encodes CASSPHVRGRGVDTIYF.

This chain links TRBV18 with TRBJ1-1; no reliable D call. V lost 3 bases, J lost 4 bases, and 18 bases lay in between. Germline values: CDR1 KGHSH, CDR2 LQKENI. This CDR3 is built from 16 residues. The CDR3 region has the DNA TGTGCCAGCTCACCCTTAGCCTGGGTAGGGATCACTGAAGCTTTCTTT. Its protein is CASSPLAWVGITEAFF.

The chain employs TRBV6-5 and TRBJ1-1; 7 positions agree with TRBD1. The CDR3 is 14 amino acids. Germline CDR1 is MNHEY and CDR2 is SVGAGI. V trimming: 5 bases; J trimming: 3 bases; junction bases outside the gene matches: 6. The CDR3 DNA is TGTGCCAGCAGTCCGGGACAGTCCGACACTGAAGCTTTCTTT. Amino acid sequence: CASSPGQSDTEAFF.

The J gene is TRBJ1-5, the V gene TRBV28, with 10 bases identical to TRBD1. CDR3 size: 16 residues. Unmatched junction bases numbered 7, after V lost 7 bases and J lost 1 base. The germline V gene has CDR1 MDHEN and CDR2 SYDVKM. CDR3 sequence (DNA): TGTGCCAGCATCCGACAGGGGGCGGGAAGCAATCAGCCCCAGCATTTT. It translates to CASIRQGAGSNQPQHF. Together with reference TRBV28 and TRBJ1-5, the CDR3 gives the full variable domain: DVKVTQSSRYLVKRTGEKVFLECVQDMDHENMFWYRQDPGLGLRLIYFSYDVKMKEKGDIPEGYSVSREKKERFSLILESASTNQTSMYLCASIRQGAGSNQPQHFGDGTRLSIL.